The 23 T cell receptor beta chains listed next were all sequenced from one sample in a study of blood T cell repertoires in COVID-19. Some clones are missing from TCRdb's copy, which holds only in-frame ones; the method was immunoSEQ multiplex PCR. The table lists about 79,000 clones, around 89% of them singletons. What was sequenced was peripheral blood. The receptor set was obtained from a man in his sixties or seventies with active or convalescent COVID-19.

The chain joins TRBV28 to TRBJ1-2; D is undetermined. V shed 6 bases and J shed 2 bases, with 22 bases lying between them. Germline V lookup: CDR1 MDHEN, CDR2 SYDVKM. CDR3 length: 17 residues. CDR3 DNA sequence: TGTGCCAGCAGGATGGTCGGTGTGGGTCACAGAAACTATGGCTACACCTTC. It codes for CASRMVGVGHRNYGYTF.

CDR3 loop: CASSLGQSTGELFF. In nucleotides, the CDR3 is TGCGCCAGCAGCTTGGGACAGAGCACCGGGGAGCTGTTTTTT. J is TRBJ2-2 and V is TRBV5-1; D perhaps matches TRBD1 (5 bases). CDR3 length: 14 residues. CDR1 is SGHRS, CDR2 YFSETQ, per germline. V dropped 0 bases and J dropped 4 bases, with 7 bases sitting between them.

J is TRBJ2-1 and V is TRBV19; TRBD2 matches 10 bases. The CDR3 extends over 15 amino acids. Unmatched junction bases numbered 9, after V lost 5 bases and J lost 8 bases. The germline gives CDR1 LNHDA, CDR2 SQIVND (reference sequence). CDR3 bases: TGTGCCAGTAGTCCGGGACTAGCGAAATCGGATGAGCAGTTCTTC. Its translation: CASSPGLAKSDEQFF.

By share of the sample, this clone is medium-sized (0.01 to 0.1%). This chain uses TRBV19 with TRBJ2-1; 9 nucleotides align to TRBD2. The CDR3 is 16 residues long. After removal of 8 bases from V and 6 bases from J, the junction contained 14 bases not matched to a gene. CDR1 and CDR2 from the germline V gene are LNHDA and SQIVND (reference sequence). The CDR3 DNA reads TGTGCCAGTGGGGATTACTTAGCGGGAGTGAGCAATGAGCAGTTCTTC. Translation: CASGDYLAGVSNEQFF.

The V and J genes are TRBV25-1 and TRBJ2-2; D gene ambiguous. Trimming stripped 10 bases from V and 7 bases from J, with 10 bases between. Germline-derived CDR1 and CDR2 are MGHDK and SYGVNS. This CDR3 region has 11 residues. CDR3 protein: CATRYSGELFF. CDR3 bases: TGTGCCACCAGGTACAGCGGGGAGCTGTTTTTT.

V gene TRBV6-4 combines with J gene TRBJ1-2; maybe TRBD1 (6 bases). The V gene lost 2 bases and the J gene lost 3 bases, with 22 bases spanning the gap. Germline values: CDR1 MRHNA, CDR2 SNTAGT. This CDR3 region has 18 residues. The CDR3 region has the DNA TGTGCCAGCAGTGACCAGCGGACAGAGGTCCGCGAGGACTATGGCTACACCTTC. It encodes CASSDQRTEVREDYGYTF.

V is TRBV5-1 and J is TRBJ1-2; D is possibly TRBD1 (5 bases). This CDR3 spans 14 amino acids. Germline assignment: CDR1 SGHRS and CDR2 YFSETQ. V was cut by 5 bases and J by 0 bases, with 11 bases left in between. The CDR3 DNA sequence: TGCGCCAGCAGGACAGAGCCTGCTAACTATGGCTACACCTTC. It codes for CASRTEPANYGYTF.

The chain has TRBV5-5 and TRBJ1-2; D remains ambiguous. CDR1 SGHKS and CDR2 YYEKEE come from the germline V gene (reference sequence). The CDR3 runs to 14 residues. The germline V and J ends were trimmed by 4 bases and 4 bases, with 14 bases remaining between them. This CDR3 is CASSQEGLGYGYTF. In nucleotides, the CDR3 is TGTGCCAGCAGCCAAGAGGGTCTGGGCTATGGCTACACCTTC.

V and J are TRBV28 and TRBJ2-1; 9 bases align to TRBD2. The CDR3 consists of 15 residues. Losses at the gene ends were 2 bases for V and 7 bases for J; bases not matched to a gene: 6. The germline gives CDR1 MDHEN, CDR2 SYDVKM. CDR3 coding DNA: TGTGCCAGCAGTTTAATCGCGGGAGGGAGGAATGAGCAGTTCTTC. Protein product: CASSLIAGGRNEQFF.

This sequence joins TRBV5-1 and TRBJ2-7, with 10 bases matching TRBD2. This CDR3 is 15 amino acids long. The V segment lost 4 bases and the J segment 3 bases; nucleotides outside the gene matches: 7. The germline gives CDR1 SGHRS, CDR2 YFSETQ. CDR3 amino acids: CASSTSSGSIYEQYF. CDR3 DNA sequence: TGCGCCAGCAGCACGTCTAGCGGGAGTATCTACGAGCAGTACTTC.

This clone was observed a few times. CDR3 sequence: CASSRDRRNTEAFF. CDR3 coding DNA: TGTGCCAGCAGTCGGGACAGGCGGAACACTGAAGCTTTCTTT. This sequence joins TRBV6-5 and TRBJ1-1; 8 bases are a match to TRBD1. The germline gives CDR1 MNHEY, CDR2 SVGAGI. The CDR3 has 14 residues. The V segment lost 5 bases and the J segment 1 base; nucleotides outside the gene matches: 3.

J is TRBJ1-2 and V is TRBV30; no definite D call. There are 13 residues in the CDR3. The germline CDR1 and CDR2 sequences are GTSNPN and SVGIG (reference sequence). V was cut by 1 base and J by 7 bases, with 13 bases left in between. The CDR3 coding sequence is TGTGCCTGGAGTGGCAAAAGAGGGTTTGGCTACACCTTC. Its translation is CAWSGKRGFGYTF. Filled out from reference TRBV30 and TRBJ1-2, the complete variable domain reads SQTIHQWPATLVQPVGSPLSLECTVEGTSNPNLYWYRQAAGRGLQLLFYSVGIGQISSEVPQNLSASRPQDRQFILSSKKLLLSDSGFYLCAWSGKRGFGYTFGSGTRLTVV.

The chain recombines TRBV7-9 with TRBJ2-1, with TRBD2 matching 7 bases. The CDR3 length is 13 residues. Germline CDR1 and CDR2: SEHNR and FQNEAQ (reference sequence). V trimming: 0 bases; J trimming: 7 bases; junction bases outside the gene matches: 0. DNA for the CDR3: TGTGCCAGCAGCTTAGCCGGGGGGAATGAGCAGTTCTTC. Amino acid sequence: CASSLAGGNEQFF.

The rearrangement links TRBV21-1 to TRBJ2-7; the D call in the table, TRBD1, was not verified against the DNA. TRBV21-1 counts as a pseudogene. The CDR3 runs 17 residues. The CDR3 sequence is CASSKEGVDRLSYEQYF. Written as DNA, the CDR3 is TGTGCCAGCAGCAAAGAGGGGGTTGACAGACTCTCCTACGAGCAGTACTTC.

The gene calls are TRBV7-2 and TRBJ1-2; D gene ambiguous. V shed 1 base and J shed 8 bases, with 11 bases lying between them. CDR1 and CDR2 from the germline V gene are SGHTA and FQGNSA. The CDR3 contains 13 residues. Written as DNA, the CDR3 is TGTGCCAGCAGCTTAGAATTGGAGAGCGGCTACACCTTC. Translating it yields CASSLELESGYTF. Full variable domain (remainder filled in from reference TRBV7-2 and TRBJ1-2): GAGVSQSPSNKVTEKGKDVELRCDPISGHTALYWYRQSLGQGLEFLIYFQGNSAPDKSGLPSDRFSAERTGGSVSTLTIQRTQQEDSAVYLCASSLELESGYTFGSGTRLTVV.

This sequence joins TRBV27 and TRBJ2-3; TRBD1 might be the D (5 bases). Per the germline V gene, CDR1 is MNHEY and CDR2 is SMNVEV (reference sequence). This CDR3 is built from 13 residues. V was pared by 5 bases and J by 4 bases, with 10 bases between. The CDR3 region is CASSLQGADTQYF. The CDR3 coding sequence is TGTGCCAGCAGTCTCCAGGGCGCAGATACGCAGTATTTT.

J is TRBJ2-2 and V is TRBV24-1, with TRBD1 identical over 7 bases. Germline V gene data show CDR1 as KGHDR and CDR2 as SFDVKD. The CDR3 sequence is 20 residues long. Trimming took 10 bases from V and 0 from J; bases not matched to a gene: 22. The CDR3 region has the DNA TGTGCCACGTTCATAACCGGGACAGACCTTAGTAGTCCGAACACCGGGGAGCTGTTTTTT. Translating it yields CATFITGTDLSSPNTGELFF.

The V and J genes are TRBV27 and TRBJ2-1; D is perhaps TRBD1 (6 bases). The CDR3 loop spans 11 amino acids. The V and J ends lost 8 bases and 16 bases respectively, with 18 bases between them. The germline V gene encodes CDR1 MNHEY and CDR2 SMNVEV (reference sequence). As DNA, the CDR3 is TGTGCCAGCTCAGACTTCAGGGGATACTTCTTC. Translation: CASSDFRGYFF.

This clone has only a few counts. V and J are TRBV19 and TRBJ1-5, with D possibly matching TRBD1 (6 bases). The V end was cut by 3 bases, the J end by 6 bases, with 15 bases between. Germline V gives CDR1 LNHDA, CDR2 SQIVND (reference sequence). This CDR3 has 15 amino acids. CDR3 bases: TGTGCCAGTAGTATCGCGGGGGCAGGGGTTCAGCCCCAGCATTTT. Its protein is CASSIAGAGVQPQHF.

The chain links TRBV6-6 to TRBJ2-7; 10 bases map to TRBD1. J was trimmed by 1 base and V by 5 bases; bases with no gene match: 5. The CDR3 sequence is 15 residues long. The germline CDR1 and CDR2 sequences are MNHNY and SVGAGI (reference sequence). This chain's CDR3 is CASSVWDRGSYEQYF. The CDR3 DNA is TGTGCCAGCAGTGTGTGGGACAGGGGTTCCTACGAGCAGTACTTC.

This chain links TRBV23-1 with TRBJ1-6, with 8 bases matching TRBD1. TRBV23-1 is given ORF status, its function remaining uncertain. This CDR3 is built from 20 residues. V dropped 0 bases and J dropped 0; count of bases not matched to a gene: 10. The CDR3 sequence is CASSQSDRDNQSSYNSPLHF. CDR3 DNA sequence: TGCGCCAGCAGTCAATCGGACAGGGATAACCAAAGCTCCTATAATTCACCCCTCCACTTT.

The chain links TRBV27 to TRBJ2-2, with 10 nucleotides matching TRBD2. The CDR3 is made up of 16 amino acids. V shed 4 bases, J shed 4 bases, and the junction held 6 bases outside the gene matches. Germline CDR1 MNHEY, CDR2 SMNVEV (reference sequence). The chain's CDR3 is CASSSGASGGTGELFF. Written as DNA, the CDR3 is TGTGCCAGCAGTTCGGGGGCTAGCGGGGGCACCGGGGAGCTGTTTTTT.

The chain combines TRBV11-3 with TRBJ2-1; 8 bases are shared with TRBD2. V gave up 3 bases and J gave up 7 bases; unmatched junction bases: 5. CDR1 and CDR2 (germline): SGHNT, YENEEA. The CDR3 has 14 amino acids. The CDR3 region is CASSLRSGSNEQFF. CDR3 nucleotide sequence: TGTGCCAGCAGCTTGCGGAGCGGGAGTAATGAGCAGTTCTTC.